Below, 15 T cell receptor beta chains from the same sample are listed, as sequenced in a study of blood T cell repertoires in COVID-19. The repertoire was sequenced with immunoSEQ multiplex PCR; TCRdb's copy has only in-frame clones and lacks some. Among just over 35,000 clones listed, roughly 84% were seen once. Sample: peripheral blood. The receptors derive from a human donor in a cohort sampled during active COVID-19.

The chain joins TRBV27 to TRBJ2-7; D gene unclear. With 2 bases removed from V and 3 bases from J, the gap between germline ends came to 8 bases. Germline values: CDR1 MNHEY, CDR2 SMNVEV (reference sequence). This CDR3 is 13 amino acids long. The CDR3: CASSLSVGYEQYF. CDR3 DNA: TGTGCCAGCAGTTTAAGCGTGGGCTACGAGCAGTACTTC.

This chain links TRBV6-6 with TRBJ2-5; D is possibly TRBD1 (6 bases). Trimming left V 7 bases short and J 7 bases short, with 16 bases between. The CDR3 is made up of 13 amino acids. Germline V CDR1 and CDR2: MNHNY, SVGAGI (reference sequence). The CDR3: CASMDSSKGTQYF. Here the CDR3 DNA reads TGTGCCAGCATGGACAGCTCGAAGGGGACCCAGTACTTC.

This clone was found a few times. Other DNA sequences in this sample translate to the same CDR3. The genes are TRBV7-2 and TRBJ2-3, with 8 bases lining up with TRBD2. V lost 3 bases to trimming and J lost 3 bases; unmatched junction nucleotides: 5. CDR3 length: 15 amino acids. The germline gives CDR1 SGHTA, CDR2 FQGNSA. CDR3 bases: TGTGCCAGCAGCTTGGGTTCTAGCGGGACAGATACGCAGTATTTT. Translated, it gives CASSLGSSGTDTQYF.

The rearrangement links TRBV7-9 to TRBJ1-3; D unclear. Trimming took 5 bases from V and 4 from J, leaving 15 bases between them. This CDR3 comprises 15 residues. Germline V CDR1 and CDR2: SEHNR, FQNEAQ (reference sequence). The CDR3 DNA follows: TGTGCCAGCAGCCAAGTTTCGGGGTACGGAAACACCATATATTTT. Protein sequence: CASSQVSGYGNTIYF.

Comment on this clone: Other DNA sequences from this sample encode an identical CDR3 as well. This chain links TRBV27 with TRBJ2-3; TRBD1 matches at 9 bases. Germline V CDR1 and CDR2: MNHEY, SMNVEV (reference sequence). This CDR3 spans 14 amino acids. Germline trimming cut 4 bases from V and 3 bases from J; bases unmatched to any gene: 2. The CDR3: CASSYRGPTDTQYF. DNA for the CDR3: TGTGCCAGCAGTTACAGGGGGCCGACAGATACGCAGTATTTT.

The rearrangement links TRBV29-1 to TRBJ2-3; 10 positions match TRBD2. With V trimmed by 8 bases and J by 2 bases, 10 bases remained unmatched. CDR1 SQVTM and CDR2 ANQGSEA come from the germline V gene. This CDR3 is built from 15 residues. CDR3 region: CSYAERGGLTDTQYF. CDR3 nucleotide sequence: TGCAGCTATGCCGAGCGGGGGGGCCTCACAGATACGCAGTATTTT.

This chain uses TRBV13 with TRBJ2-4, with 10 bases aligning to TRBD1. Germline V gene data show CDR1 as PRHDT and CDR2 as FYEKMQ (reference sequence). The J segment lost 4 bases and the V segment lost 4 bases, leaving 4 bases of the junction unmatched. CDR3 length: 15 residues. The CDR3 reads CASSSGDRGKNIQYF. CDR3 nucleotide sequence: TGTGCCAGCAGCTCAGGGGACAGGGGAAAAAACATTCAGTACTTC.

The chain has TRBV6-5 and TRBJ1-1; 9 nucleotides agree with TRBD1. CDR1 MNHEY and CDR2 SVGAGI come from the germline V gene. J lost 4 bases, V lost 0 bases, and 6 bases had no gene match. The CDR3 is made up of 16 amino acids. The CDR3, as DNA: TGTGCCAGCAGTTACTCGGGGACAGGGCGCGTCACTGAAGCTTTCTTT. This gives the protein CASSYSGTGRVTEAFF.

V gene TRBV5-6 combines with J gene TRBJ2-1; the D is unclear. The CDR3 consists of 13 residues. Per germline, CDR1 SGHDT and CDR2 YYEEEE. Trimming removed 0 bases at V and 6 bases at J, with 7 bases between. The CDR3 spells CASSLDSSNEQFF. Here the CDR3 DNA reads TGTGCCAGCAGCTTGGACAGCTCCAATGAGCAGTTCTTC.

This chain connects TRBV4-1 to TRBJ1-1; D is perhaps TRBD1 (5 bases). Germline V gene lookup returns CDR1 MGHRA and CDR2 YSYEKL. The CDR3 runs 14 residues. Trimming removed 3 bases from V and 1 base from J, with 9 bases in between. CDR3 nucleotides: TGCGCCAGCAGCCATGCTACAGGGAACACTGAAGCTTTCTTT. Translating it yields CASSHATGNTEAFF.

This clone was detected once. CDR3 residues: CASSQPTHSYEQYF. The CDR3 DNA reads as TGTGCCAGCAGCCAGCCGACTCACTCCTACGAGCAGTACTTC. The V and J genes are TRBV3-1 (or the pseudogene TRBV3-2) and TRBJ2-7; no firm D call. The CDR3 runs to 14 residues. Trimming removed 3 bases at V and 0 bases at J, with 9 bases between. Germline V lookup: CDR1 LGHDT, CDR2 YNNKEL (reference sequence).

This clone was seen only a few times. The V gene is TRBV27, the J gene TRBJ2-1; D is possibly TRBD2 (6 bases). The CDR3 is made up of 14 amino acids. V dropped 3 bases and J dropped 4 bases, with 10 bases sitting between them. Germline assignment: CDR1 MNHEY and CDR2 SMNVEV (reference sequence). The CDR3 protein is CASSFRDFYNEQFF. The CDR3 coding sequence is TGTGCCAGCAGTTTCCGGGACTTTTACAATGAGCAGTTCTTC.

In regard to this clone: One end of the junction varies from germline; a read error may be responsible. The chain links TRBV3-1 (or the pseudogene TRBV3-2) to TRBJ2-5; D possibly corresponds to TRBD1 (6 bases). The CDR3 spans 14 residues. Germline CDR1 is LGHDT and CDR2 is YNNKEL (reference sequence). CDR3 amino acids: CASSQEGAQGTQYF. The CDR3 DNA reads TGTGCCAGCAGCCAAGAGGGGGCTCAAGGGACCCAGTACTTC.

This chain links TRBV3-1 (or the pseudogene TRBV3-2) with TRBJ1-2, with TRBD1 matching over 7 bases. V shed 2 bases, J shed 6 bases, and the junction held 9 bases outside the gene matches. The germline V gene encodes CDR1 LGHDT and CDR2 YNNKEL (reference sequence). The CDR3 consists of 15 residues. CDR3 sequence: CASSQRRGNENGYTF. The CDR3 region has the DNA TGTGCCAGCAGCCAACGCAGGGGGAATGAGAATGGCTACACCTTC.

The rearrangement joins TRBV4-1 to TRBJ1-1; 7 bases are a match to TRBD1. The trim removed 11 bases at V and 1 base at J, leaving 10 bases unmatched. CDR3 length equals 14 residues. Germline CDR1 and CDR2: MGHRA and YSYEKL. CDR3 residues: CAPFSGTENTEAFF. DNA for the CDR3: TGCGCCCCATTCTCCGGGACAGAGAACACTGAAGCTTTCTTT.